This record looks at one T cell receptor beta chain sequence and its context. The CDR3 has 15 residues. V dropped 0 bases and J dropped 13 bases, with 19 bases sitting between them. Germline assignment: CDR1 SGHTA and CDR2 FQGNSA. Template switching by 5'RACE produced TCR cDNA, adding a universal primer site and UMIs. TCRdb fed the 5' RACE reads into MiXCR, producing one record per CDR3 protein. The sample has hundreds of thousands of distinct CDR3 sequences; over 9% are singletons. These data are taken from a study of T cells after yellow fever vaccination. The specimen comprised PBMCs, sampled on the day of the yellow fever booster vaccination. The V and J genes are TRBV7-2 and TRBJ2-1; no reliable D call. This receptor was obtained from a man aged 25-45 years who received the YFV17D yellow fever vaccine. CDR3: CASSLARPPRLGQFF. For the CDR3, the DNA is TGTGCCAGCAGCTTAGCGCGACCACCCAGGCTCGGACAGTTCTTC.